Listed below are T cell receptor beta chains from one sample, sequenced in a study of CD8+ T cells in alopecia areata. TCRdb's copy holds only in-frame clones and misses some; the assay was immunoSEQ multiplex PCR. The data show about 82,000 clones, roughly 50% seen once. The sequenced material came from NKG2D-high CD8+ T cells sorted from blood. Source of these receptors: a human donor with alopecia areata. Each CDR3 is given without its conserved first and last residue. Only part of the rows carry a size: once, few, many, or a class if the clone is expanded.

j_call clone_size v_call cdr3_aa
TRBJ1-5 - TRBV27 ASSLMGGDQPQH
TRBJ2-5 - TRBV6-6 ASSYSVGGGETQY
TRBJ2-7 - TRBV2 AGYRGGGEQY
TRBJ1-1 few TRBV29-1 SVPLGITPNTEAF
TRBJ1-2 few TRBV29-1 SVTDDYGYT
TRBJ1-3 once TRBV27 ASGTGNRDTIY
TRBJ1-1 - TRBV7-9 ASSLATGNTEAF
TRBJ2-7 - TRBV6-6 ASSTGFYEQY
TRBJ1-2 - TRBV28 ASTGSPYGYT
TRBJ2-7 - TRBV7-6 ASSLATEAYEQY
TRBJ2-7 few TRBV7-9 ASSPPLAFDEQY
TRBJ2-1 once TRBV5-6 ASSLSNEQF
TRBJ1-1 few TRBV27 ASHGVRQTNTEAF
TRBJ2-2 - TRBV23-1 ASSLAGTTNTGELF
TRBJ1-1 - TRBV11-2 ASSWGGTEAF
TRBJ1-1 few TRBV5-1 ASSLVGGVNTEAF
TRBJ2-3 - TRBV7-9 ASSPKLGPYTDTQY
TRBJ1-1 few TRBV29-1 SVEGGGRGNTEAF
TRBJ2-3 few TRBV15 ATSRRSDTQY
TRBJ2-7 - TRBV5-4 ASSDPNRDPKEQY
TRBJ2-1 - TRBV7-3 ASSFSGGPAYNEQF
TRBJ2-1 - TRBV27 ASQGSYNEQF
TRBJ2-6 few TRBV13 ASSLGLGSGANVLT
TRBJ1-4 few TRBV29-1 SVEDPKQAEELF
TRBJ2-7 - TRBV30 AWSEIYEQY